Below, 27 T cell receptor beta chains from the same sample are listed, as sequenced in a study of T cells in Graves' hyperthyroidism and ophthalmopathy. TCR beta CDR3 regions were amplified from RNA. Primed by the HTBI set, a first-round RT-PCR was run on the TCR CDR3. TCRdb re-analysed the multiplex PCR reads in MiXCR, keeping a single row per CDR3 protein. This table has about 380,000 distinct CDR3 sequences, around 13% appearing once. The specimen was blood. All receptors come from an older woman with Graves' hyperthyroidism.

This clonotype was observed many times. The genes are TRBV28 and TRBJ2-7; D may correspond to TRBD1 or TRBD2 (5 bases each). Germline assignment: CDR1 MDHEN and CDR2 SYDVKM. The CDR3 is 14 residues long. Trimming removed 5 bases at V and 2 bases at J, with 13 bases between. The CDR3: CASSQLGTPYEQYF. CDR3 DNA: TGTGCCAGCAGTCAGTTGGGGACCCCCTACGAGCAGTACTTC.

The chain uses TRBV14 and TRBJ2-1; D ambiguous. The CDR3 is made up of 16 amino acids. Looked up from germline, CDR1 is SGHDN and CDR2 is FVKESK. Trimming shortened V by 2 bases and J by 2 bases, and 13 bases separated the two germline ends. For the CDR3, the DNA is TGTGCCAGCAGCCAATACCAGGCCCCACCCTACAATGAGCAGTTCTTC. It translates to CASSQYQAPPYNEQFF.

The DNA of the CDR3 is TGTGCCAGCAGCGAGGGACAGGGGGATTCACCCCTCCACTTT. Protein sequence: CASSEGQGDSPLHF. The chain recombines TRBV7-9 with TRBJ1-6; TRBD1 matches at 11 bases. This CDR3 region has 14 residues. V dropped 5 bases and J dropped 8; count of bases not matched to a gene: 2. Germline-derived CDR1 and CDR2 are SEHNR and FQNEAQ (reference sequence).

This clonotype was seen repeatedly, ten times or more. This chain connects TRBV6-2 or TRBV6-3 to TRBJ2-7; TRBD2 aligns across 7 bases. Germline V gene sequence: CDR1 MNHEY, CDR2 SVGEGT. V shed 7 bases, J shed 0 bases, and the junction held 6 bases outside the gene matches. The CDR3 contains 14 residues. The CDR3 sequence: CASNLAGASYEQYF. DNA for the CDR3: TGTGCCAGCAATTTAGCGGGCGCCTCCTACGAGCAGTACTTC.

The chain recombines TRBV20-1 with TRBJ2-3, with TRBD2 identical over 10 bases. The CDR3 totals 19 residues. The V and J ends lost 1 base and 2 bases, in that order; junction bases with no gene match: 15. Per germline, CDR1 DFQATT and CDR2 SNEGSKA (reference sequence). The CDR3 region has the DNA TGCAGTGCTAGAGCAATGGGGTTAGCGGGAGGTCACCACACAGATACGCAGTATTTT. This codes for CSARAMGLAGGHHTDTQYF.

This clonotype appeared many times. V is TRBV20-1 and J is TRBJ2-3; tentatively, D is TRBD1 or TRBD2 (5 bases each). This CDR3 has 13 residues. V shed 1 base and J shed 6 bases, with 11 bases lying between them. Germline V lookup: CDR1 DFQATT, CDR2 SNEGSKA (reference sequence). The CDR3 bases are TGCAGTGCTAGAGGGGACCCCCTGGATACGCAGTATTTT. Amino acid sequence: CSARGDPLDTQYF.

At least ten counts were recorded for this clonotype. This chain uses TRBV12-5 with TRBJ1-1, with D tentatively TRBD1 (5 bases). Germline V gene sequence: CDR1 LGHNT, CDR2 FRNRAP. This CDR3 comprises 12 residues. Trimming removed 6 bases at V and 9 bases at J, with 14 bases between. The CDR3 sequence is CASGLTARKAFF. In DNA, the CDR3 is TGTGCTAGTGGATTGACAGCCCGTAAAGCTTTCTTT. The full variable domain, completed using reference TRBV12-5 and TRBJ1-1, is DARVTQTPRHKVTEMGQEVTMRCQPILGHNTVFWYRQTMMQGLELLAYFRNRAPLDDSGMPKDRFSAEMPDATLATLKIQPSEPRDSAVYFCASGLTARKAFFGQGTRLTVV.

The genes are TRBV6-6 and TRBJ2-1; 11 nucleotides line up with TRBD1. CDR3 length: 15 residues. CDR1 MNHNY and CDR2 SVGAGI come from the germline V gene (reference sequence). V shed 0 bases, J shed 8 bases, and the junction held 3 bases outside the gene matches. The CDR3 loop is CASSYSLGQGDEQFF. The CDR3 DNA follows: TGTGCCAGCAGTTACTCGTTGGGACAGGGGGATGAGCAGTTCTTC.

This clonotype has a count of ten or more. The chain is built from TRBV18 and TRBJ2-7, with 7 nucleotides matching TRBD2. Unmatched junction bases numbered 10, after V lost 4 bases and J lost 4 bases. This CDR3 has 15 residues. Germline V gene data show CDR1 as KGHSH and CDR2 as LQKENI. The CDR3 DNA is TGTGCCAGCTCACGGGGGGAACTAGCGCGGTACGAGCAGTACTTC. It encodes CASSRGELARYEQYF.

This clonotype was counted many times. J is TRBJ2-2 and V is TRBV20-1, with TRBD2 matching over 8 bases. V gave up 3 bases and J gave up 7 bases; unmatched junction bases: 10. Germline loops: CDR1 DFQATT, CDR2 SNEGSKA (reference sequence). There are 15 residues in the CDR3. The CDR3 spells CSARGPAGVNGELFF. The CDR3 DNA reads as TGCAGTGCTAGGGGTCCAGCGGGAGTAAACGGGGAGCTGTTTTTT.

For this clonotype: This may come from a read error, since a much larger clone is one base off. The chain recombines TRBV3-1 with TRBJ1-5, with D unresolved. V was trimmed by 8 bases and J by 6 bases, leaving 14 bases between them. Germline CDR1 LGHDT, CDR2 YNNKEL (reference sequence). The CDR3 has 13 amino acids. The CDR3 sequence: CASRPRGSQPQHF. CDR3 DNA sequence: TGTGCCAGCCGCCCCCGAGGGAGTCAGCCCCAGCATTTT.

This clonotype was picked up many times. The chain couples TRBV7-3 to TRBJ2-1; 7 bases line up with TRBD2. V lost 2 bases and J lost 5; bases outside the gene matches: 9. Germline V gene sequence: CDR1 SGHTA, CDR2 FQGTGA. The CDR3 spans 16 residues. CDR3 in amino acids: CASSLSPLAVNNEQFF. CDR3 bases: TGTGCCAGCAGCTTATCGCCCCTAGCGGTGAACAATGAGCAGTTCTTC.

The chain combines TRBV13 with TRBJ2-1, with unresolved D. Germline V lookup: CDR1 PRHDT, CDR2 FYEKMQ (reference sequence). Trimming cost V 5 bases and J 5 bases, with 16 bases left between them. CDR3 length: 15 amino acids. CDR3 region: CASSHGPNLNNEQFF. CDR3 bases: TGTGCCAGCAGCCACGGACCAAACCTAAACAATGAGCAGTTCTTC.

The rearrangement joins TRBV4-2 to TRBJ1-2, with a possible D match to TRBD1 (5 bases). CDR3 length: 15 residues. Between the trimmed V and J ends, which lost 1 base and 4 bases, there was a span of 13 bases. Germline V CDR1 and CDR2: LGHNA, YNFKEQ. CDR3: CASSQAQGSSYGYTF. In DNA form, the CDR3 reads TGTGCCAGCAGCCAAGCCCAGGGATCGTCCTATGGCTACACCTTC.

At least ten counts were recorded for this clonotype. The rearrangement uses TRBV28 and TRBJ2-1; D is uncertain. V was trimmed by 6 bases and J by 8 bases, leaving 14 bases between them. CDR3 length equals 13 residues. CDR1 MDHEN and CDR2 SYDVKM come from the germline V gene. The CDR3: CASSHQVSDEQFF. The CDR3 DNA reads as TGTGCCAGCAGCCACCAAGTTTCGGATGAGCAGTTCTTC.

The chain employs TRBV6-6 and TRBJ2-5, with 7 bases fitting TRBD2. This CDR3 has 14 residues. The V and J ends lost 2 bases and 1 base, in that order; junction bases with no gene match: 1. CDR1 MNHNY and CDR2 SVGAGI come from the germline V gene (reference sequence). CDR3 coding DNA: TGTGCCAGCAGTTACGGGGGGGTCCAAGAGACCCAGTACTTC. This codes for CASSYGGVQETQYF.

This clonotype was seen more than once but under ten times. The chain has TRBV4-1 and TRBJ2-7; a weak D match, TRBD2 (6 bases). The V gene lost 4 bases and the J gene lost 2 bases, with 12 bases spanning the gap. Germline V lookup: CDR1 MGHRA, CDR2 YSYEKL. This CDR3 spans 14 amino acids. CDR3 nucleotide sequence: TGCGCCAGCAGCCCCTCGAGGAGGGCCTACGAGCAGTACTTC. This codes for CASSPSRRAYEQYF.

The V call is TRBV10-3, the J call TRBJ1-2; D remains ambiguous. The CDR3 runs 13 residues. The V and J ends lost 4 bases and 2 bases respectively, with 8 bases between them. Germline CDR1 ENHRY, CDR2 SYGVKD. The CDR3 DNA reads TGTGCCATCAGTGGGACGGAAAACTATGGCTACACCTTC. Translating gives CAISGTENYGYTF.

This chain links TRBV7-9 with TRBJ2-1; possibly TRBD1 or TRBD2 for D (5 bases each). With 5 bases removed from V and 8 bases from J, the gap between germline ends came to 16 bases. This CDR3 comprises 14 residues. Germline V gene sequence: CDR1 SEHNR, CDR2 FQNEAQ (reference sequence). Written as DNA, the CDR3 is TGTGCCAGCAGCCCCCCAGGGTTGAGGGATGAGCAGTTCTTC. Translated: CASSPPGLRDEQFF.

In its sample, this clonotype was seen many times. This chain links TRBV9 with TRBJ2-1, with 8 bases fitting TRBD2. The germline CDR1 and CDR2 sequences are SGDLS and YYNGEE. V trimming: 3 bases; J trimming: 4 bases; junction bases outside the gene matches: 12. This CDR3 is 17 amino acids long. The CDR3 spells CASSAAAGGPPYNEQFF. CDR3 coding DNA: TGTGCCAGCAGCGCAGCGGCGGGAGGCCCCCCTTACAATGAGCAGTTCTTC.

This clonotype appeared many times. CDR3 DNA: TGTGCTAGTGGTGGACAGGGGAACAATCAGCCCCAGCATTTT. Translating it yields CASGGQGNNQPQHF. The V gene is TRBV12-5, the J gene TRBJ1-5; 9 bases agree with TRBD1. This CDR3 is 14 amino acids long. Per germline, CDR1 LGHNT and CDR2 FRNRAP. After removal of 5 bases from V and 3 bases from J, the junction contained 2 bases not matched to a gene.

This clonotype appeared many times. This sequence joins TRBV6-1 and TRBJ1-1; D may be TRBD1 (5 bases). Trimming took off 6 bases at V and 5 bases at J, with 16 bases between the two ends. The CDR3 extends over 14 amino acids. Per the germline V gene, CDR1 is MNHNS and CDR2 is SASEGT. The CDR3 is CASSPNGRGTEAFF. DNA of the CDR3: TGTGCCAGCAGCCCTAACGGTAGGGGTACTGAAGCTTTCTTT.

This clonotype was recorded a few times. V and J are TRBV7-6 and TRBJ1-6; 7 positions agree with TRBD1. J gave up 10 bases and V 6 bases, and 6 bases lay outside the gene matches. The CDR3 contains 13 residues. Per the germline V gene, CDR1 is SGHVS and CDR2 is FNYEAQ. The CDR3 DNA is TGTGCCAGCAGGCAGGGGGAAGGATCACCCCTCCACTTT. It translates to CASRQGEGSPLHF.

CDR3 DNA sequence: TGTGCCAGTAGTGGTGGGACTAGCGGGACCGGGGAGCTGTTTTTT. Translated, it gives CASSGGTSGTGELFF. This rearrangement joins TRBV19 to TRBJ2-2; 12 bases are a match to TRBD2. Per the germline V gene, CDR1 is LNHDA and CDR2 is SQIVND (reference sequence). The CDR3 consists of 15 residues. Trimming took 5 bases from V and 5 from J; bases not matched to a gene: 3.

V is TRBV6-5 and J is TRBJ1-6; TRBD1 is a possible D gene (5 bases). Germline CDR1 reads MNHEY; CDR2 reads SVGAGI. Trimming pared 2 bases from V and 8 bases from J, leaving 10 bases between. CDR3 length: 14 amino acids. CDR3 bases: TGTGCCAGCAGTTACGGAGGGGTCGATTCACCCCTCCACTTT. Amino acids: CASSYGGVDSPLHF.

This clonotype was counted at least ten times. The chain employs TRBV11-2 and TRBJ2-3; D ambiguous. Germline V gene data show CDR1 as SGHAT and CDR2 as FQNNGV. V lost 5 bases, J lost 7 bases, and 10 bases lay in between. The CDR3 has 12 residues. The CDR3 DNA is TGTGCCAGCAGCCTTAGTCCGTATACGCAGTATTTT. It yields the protein CASSLSPYTQYF.

Many counts were recorded for this clonotype. The chain carries TRBV20-1 and TRBJ2-1, with 7 bases matching TRBD2. With 6 bases clipped from V and 4 bases from J, the junction kept 9 bases outside the gene matches. CDR1 is DFQATT and CDR2 is SNEGSKA in the germline V gene (reference sequence). This CDR3 spans 14 amino acids. CDR3 sequence (DNA): TGCAGTGCGTTTCTGGGAGGGAATTACAATGAGCAGTTCTTC. Translating it yields CSAFLGGNYNEQFF.